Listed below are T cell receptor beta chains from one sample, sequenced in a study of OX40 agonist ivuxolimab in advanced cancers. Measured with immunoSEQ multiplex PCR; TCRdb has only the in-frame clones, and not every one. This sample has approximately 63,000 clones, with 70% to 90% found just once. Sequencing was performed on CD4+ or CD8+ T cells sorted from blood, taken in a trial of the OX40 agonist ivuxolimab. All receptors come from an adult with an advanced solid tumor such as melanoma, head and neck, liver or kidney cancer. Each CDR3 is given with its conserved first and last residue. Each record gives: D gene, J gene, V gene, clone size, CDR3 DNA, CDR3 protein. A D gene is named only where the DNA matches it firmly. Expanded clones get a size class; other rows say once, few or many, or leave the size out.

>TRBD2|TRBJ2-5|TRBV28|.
TGTGCCAGCCGAATAGGAAGCGGGAGAATTGAGACCCAGTACTTC
CASRIGSGRIETQYF
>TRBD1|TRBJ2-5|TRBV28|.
TGTGCCAGCAGTCGTCTGACAGGGGTCGGAGAGACCCAGTACTTC
CASSRLTGVGETQYF
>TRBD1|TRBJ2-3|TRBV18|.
TGTGCCAGCTCACCACCGGGGACAGGGAGGGCAGATACGCAGTATTTT
CASSPPGTGRADTQYF
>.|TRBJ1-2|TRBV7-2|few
TGTGCCAGCAGCTTAGTTTTCGTCCCCAACTATGGCTACACCTTC
CASSLVFVPNYGYTF
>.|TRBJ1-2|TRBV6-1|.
TGTGCCAGCAGTGAAGCCGGAGACAGCACCCTTCGGGGCTACACCTTC
CASSEAGDSTLRGYTF
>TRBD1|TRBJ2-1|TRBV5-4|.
TGTGCCAGCAGCCAATGGACAGGGTTGGGCAATGAGCAGTTCTTC
CASSQWTGLGNEQFF
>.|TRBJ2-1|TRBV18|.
TGTGCCAGCTCACCACAAGGGTATGAGCAGTTCTTC
CASSPQGYEQFF
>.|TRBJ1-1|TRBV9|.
TGTGCCAGCAGCGTAGCTGGGGGGGCTGAAGCTTTCTTT
CASSVAGGAEAFF
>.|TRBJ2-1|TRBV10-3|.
TGTGCCATCAGGATTTCTAGGGGAGGCTCCTACAATGAGCAGTTCTTC
CAIRISRGGSYNEQFF
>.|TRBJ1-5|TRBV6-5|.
TGTGCCAGCAGAACAACAGGGAGACAAGGGCAGCCCCAGCATTTT
CASRTTGRQGQPQHF